This entry lists 16 T cell receptor beta chains sequenced from one sample in a study of blood T cell repertoires in COVID-19. The protocol was immunoSEQ multiplex PCR, while the TCRdb copy is restricted to in-frame clones and leaves out a portion. The table lists some 280,000 clones, roughly 90% of them singletons. Sequencing was carried out using peripheral blood. Receptor source: a woman aged 55-70 years with acute or convalescent COVID-19.

This chain links TRBV7-6 with TRBJ2-7; TRBD2 agrees at 15 bases. Germline CDR1 reads SGHVS; CDR2 reads FNYEAQ. The J segment lost 1 base and the V segment lost 6 bases, leaving 7 bases of the junction unmatched. The CDR3 totals 17 residues. The CDR3 is CASSTGTSGGISYEQYF. The CDR3 DNA follows: TGTGCCAGCAGTACCGGGACTAGCGGGGGGATTTCCTACGAGCAGTACTTC.

The chain is built from TRBV28 and TRBJ2-1; 12 nucleotides agree with TRBD2. V dropped 8 bases and J dropped 1; count of bases not matched to a gene: 9. The length of the CDR3 is 17 residues. Germline-derived CDR1 and CDR2 are MDHEN and SYDVKM. CDR3 sequence: CASLSTSGSRSYNEQFF. The CDR3 DNA is TGTGCCAGCTTGTCGACTAGCGGGAGTCGGTCCTACAATGAGCAGTTCTTC.

V gene TRBV5-1 combines with J gene TRBJ2-3; 11 bases line up with TRBD2. V was pared by 6 bases and J by 0 bases, with 12 bases of the junction left unmatched. Germline V gene data show CDR1 as SGHRS and CDR2 as YFSETQ. This CDR3 is 18 amino acids long. The CDR3 protein is CASKAQPGLAVSTDTQYF. CDR3 nucleotides: TGCGCCAGCAAGGCCCAGCCGGGACTAGCGGTTAGCACAGATACGCAGTATTTT.

This CDR3 is CASSQSFLGGGSFSAEPLHF. The CDR3 nucleotides read TGTGCCAGCAGCCAATCTTTCCTCGGCGGCGGCTCCTTCAGCGCGGAACCCCTCCACTTT. This rearrangement joins TRBV3-1 (or the pseudogene TRBV3-2) to TRBJ1-6; D not certain. There are 20 residues in the CDR3. V lost 2 bases to trimming and J lost 12 bases, with 32 bases between them. Germline V gives CDR1 LGHDT, CDR2 YNNKEL (reference sequence).

This clone was recorded a few times. V gene TRBV28 combines with J gene TRBJ1-6, with 8 bases that match TRBD1. CDR3 size: 15 residues. Germline CDR1 and CDR2: MDHEN and SYDVKM. V shed 7 bases, J shed 10 bases, and the junction held 12 bases outside the gene matches. The DNA for the CDR3 is TGTGCCAGCACTGGACAGGGACGAATACGGTCACCCCTCCACTTT. This translates into CASTGQGRIRSPLHF.

This rearrangement joins TRBV13 to TRBJ2-1; 8 bases are a match to TRBD1. Germline CDR1 is PRHDT and CDR2 is FYEKMQ (reference sequence). This CDR3 has 15 residues. The junction had 3 bases not matched to a gene; V was cut back by 0 bases and J by 5 bases. The chain's CDR3 is CASSLGRTGNNEQFF. In DNA, the CDR3 is TGTGCCAGCAGCTTAGGCCGGACAGGGAACAATGAGCAGTTCTTC.

This clone showed up just a few times. V and J are TRBV4-1 and TRBJ1-1; no clear D. CDR3 size: 15 residues. Trimming removed 1 base at V and 1 base at J, with 10 bases between. CDR1 is MGHRA, CDR2 YSYEKL, per germline. CDR3 DNA sequence: TGCGCCAGCAGCCAAGCCCAAAGAGGGAACACTGAAGCTTTCTTT. Translating gives CASSQAQRGNTEAFF.

The chain links TRBV7-2 to TRBJ1-2; 9 bases are a match to TRBD1. The germline V gene has CDR1 SGHTA and CDR2 FQGNSA. CDR3 length: 13 amino acids. The J segment lost 8 bases and the V segment lost 6 bases, leaving 7 bases of the junction unmatched. For the CDR3, the DNA is TGTGCCAGCAGACCAGGACAGGGGCTGGGCTACACCTTC. Its translation is CASRPGQGLGYTF.

This clone has just a few counts. V usage is TRBV6-5 and J usage is TRBJ1-2; D may be TRBD1 (5 bases). The CDR3 is made up of 14 amino acids. In germline, CDR1 is MNHEY, CDR2 SVGAGI. Trimming removed 6 bases at V and 8 bases at J, with 19 bases between. This CDR3 reads CASRTGQGKEGYTF. The CDR3 bases are TGTGCCAGCAGGACCGGCCAGGGAAAGGAGGGCTACACCTTC.

The chain uses TRBV6-5 and TRBJ2-2, with D hard to call. There are 15 residues in the CDR3. V dropped 0 bases and J dropped 1 base, with 6 bases sitting between them. CDR1 and CDR2 (germline): MNHEY, SVGAGI. The CDR3 region has the DNA TGTGCCAGCAGTTACTCAGGCGGGAACACCGGGGAGCTGTTTTTT. Translated: CASSYSGGNTGELFF.

The V call is TRBV19, the J call TRBJ1-5; TRBD1 matches at 7 bases. There are 14 residues in the CDR3. The V and J ends lost 5 bases and 6 bases, in that order; junction bases with no gene match: 7. Germline CDR1 is LNHDA and CDR2 is SQIVND (reference sequence). The CDR3 loop reads CASSWEQGSQPQHF. In DNA, the CDR3 is TGTGCCAGTAGTTGGGAACAGGGGAGTCAGCCCCAGCATTTT.

This clone was picked up a small number of times. The V and J genes are TRBV6-2 or TRBV6-3 and TRBJ1-1, with D hard to call. Trimming took 0 bases from V and 7 from J, leaving 9 bases between them. This CDR3 is 13 amino acids long. Germline CDR1 MNHEY, CDR2 SVGEGT. The CDR3 nucleotides are TGTGCCAGCAGTTACTCGAACAGTTATGAAGCTTTCTTT. Its protein is CASSYSNSYEAFF.

The rearrangement links TRBV28 to TRBJ1-6, with 7 bases matching TRBD1. Germline trimming cut 8 bases from V and 9 bases from J; bases unmatched to any gene: 10. The CDR3 consists of 14 residues. Germline V gene data show CDR1 as MDHEN and CDR2 as SYDVKM. CDR3 region: CASHTGADGSPLHF. Here the CDR3 DNA reads TGTGCCAGCCATACAGGGGCGGATGGTTCACCCCTCCACTTT.

In its sample, this clone was seen a few times. The V gene is TRBV7-9, the J gene TRBJ1-3; D is undetermined. CDR3 length: 14 amino acids. Trimming left V 7 bases short and J 0 bases short, with 10 bases between. Germline lookup yields CDR1 SEHNR and CDR2 FQNEAQ (reference sequence). CDR3 sequence reads: CASNWAGSGNTIYF. For the CDR3, the DNA is TGTGCCAGCAACTGGGCGGGCTCTGGAAACACCATATATTTT.

The chain combines TRBV7-9 with TRBJ1-2; D uncertain. In germline, CDR1 is SEHNR, CDR2 FQNEAQ (reference sequence). The V and J ends lost 1 base and 1 base respectively, with 7 bases between them. The CDR3 has 14 amino acids. CDR3 protein: CASSLVPSNYGYTF. The DNA of the CDR3 is TGTGCCAGCAGCTTAGTCCCGAGTAACTATGGCTACACCTTC.

The chain employs TRBV28 and TRBJ1-1; TRBD1 agrees at 7 bases. Per the germline V gene, CDR1 is MDHEN and CDR2 is SYDVKM. This CDR3 contains 15 residues. The V gene end was trimmed by 6 bases and the J gene end by 2 bases; junction bases not matched to a gene: 9. CDR3 sequence: CASSPWTGQNTEAFF. The DNA of the CDR3 is TGTGCCAGCAGCCCCTGGACAGGACAAAACACTGAAGCTTTCTTT.